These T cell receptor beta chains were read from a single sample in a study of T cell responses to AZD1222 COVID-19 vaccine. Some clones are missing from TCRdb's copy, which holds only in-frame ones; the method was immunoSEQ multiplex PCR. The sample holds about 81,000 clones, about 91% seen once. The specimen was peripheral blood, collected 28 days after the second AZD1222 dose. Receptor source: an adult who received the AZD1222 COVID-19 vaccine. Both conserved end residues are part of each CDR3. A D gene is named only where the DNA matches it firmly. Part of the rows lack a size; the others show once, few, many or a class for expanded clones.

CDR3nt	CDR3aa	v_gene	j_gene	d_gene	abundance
TGTGCCAGTAGTAGGACTAGCTTAGAGACCCAGTACTTC	CASSRTSLETQYF	TRBV19	TRBJ2-5	TRBD2	once
TGTGCCAGCAGCCAGAGGAGTGGCCAAGATACGCAGTATTTT	CASSQRSGQDTQYF	TRBV9	TRBJ2-3	.	.
TGTGCCAGTACCCGTCCAGGGGTCCGCAATCAGCCCCAGCATTTT	CASTRPGVRNQPQHF	TRBV19	TRBJ1-5	.	.
TGTGCCAGCGGACGGACAGTAGGAATGAACACTGAAGCTTTCTTT	CASGRTVGMNTEAFF	TRBV28	TRBJ1-1	.	once
TGCGCCAGCAGCCAAGATACGGGACAGGCGTCCTACGAGCAGTACTTC	CASSQDTGQASYEQYF	TRBV4-1	TRBJ2-7	TRBD1	.
TGTGCCAGCAGCCCCTTGGGGGGGACCCGGAACACTGAAGCTTTCTTT	CASSPLGGTRNTEAFF	TRBV3-1/TRBV3-2	TRBJ1-1	.	.
TGTGCCAGCAGCCTAAGGATGGTGGAAGGGTCTGGCGAGCAGTACTTC	CASSLRMVEGSGEQYF	TRBV13	TRBJ2-7	.	.
TGTGCCAGCAGCTTAGGGGCGGGAGGGTCCTACAATGAGCAGTTCTTC	CASSLGAGGSYNEQFF	TRBV7-9	TRBJ2-1	TRBD2	.
TGCAGCGTTAAGGTTGCGGGAGGTTACAATGAGCAGTTCTTC	CSVKVAGGYNEQFF	TRBV29-1	TRBJ2-1	TRBD2	.
TGTGCCACCAGCAGAGAGGGGGGCTTACCCTACAATGAGCAGTTCTTC	CATSREGGLPYNEQFF	TRBV15	TRBJ2-1	.	.